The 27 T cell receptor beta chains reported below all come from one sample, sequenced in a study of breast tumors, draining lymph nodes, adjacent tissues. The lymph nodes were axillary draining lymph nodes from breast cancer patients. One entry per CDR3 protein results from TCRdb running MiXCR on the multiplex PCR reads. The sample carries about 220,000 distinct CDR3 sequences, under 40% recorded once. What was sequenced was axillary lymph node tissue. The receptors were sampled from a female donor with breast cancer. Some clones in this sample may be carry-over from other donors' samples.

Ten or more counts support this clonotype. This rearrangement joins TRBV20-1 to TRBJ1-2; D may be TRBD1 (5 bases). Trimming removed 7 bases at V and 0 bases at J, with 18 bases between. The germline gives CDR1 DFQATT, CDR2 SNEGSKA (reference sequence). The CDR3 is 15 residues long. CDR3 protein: CSVTTGVQANYGYTF. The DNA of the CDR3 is TGCAGTGTGACGACGGGGGTCCAAGCTAACTATGGCTACACCTTC.

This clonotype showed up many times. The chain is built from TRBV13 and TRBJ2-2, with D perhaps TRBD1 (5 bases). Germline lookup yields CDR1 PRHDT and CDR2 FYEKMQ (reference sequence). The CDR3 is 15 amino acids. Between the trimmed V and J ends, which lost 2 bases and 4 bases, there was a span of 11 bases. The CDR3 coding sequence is TGTGCCAGCAGCTTATTAGGGGCATCCACCGGGGAGCTGTTTTTT. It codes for CASSLLGASTGELFF.

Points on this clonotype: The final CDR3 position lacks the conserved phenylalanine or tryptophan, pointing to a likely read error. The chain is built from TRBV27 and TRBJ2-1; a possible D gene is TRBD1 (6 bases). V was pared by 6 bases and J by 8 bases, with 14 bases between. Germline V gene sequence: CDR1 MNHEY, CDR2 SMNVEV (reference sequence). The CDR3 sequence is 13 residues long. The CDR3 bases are TGTGCCAGCAGCCCCTCAGGGGCGGATGAGCAGTTCCTC. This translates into CASSPSGADEQFL.

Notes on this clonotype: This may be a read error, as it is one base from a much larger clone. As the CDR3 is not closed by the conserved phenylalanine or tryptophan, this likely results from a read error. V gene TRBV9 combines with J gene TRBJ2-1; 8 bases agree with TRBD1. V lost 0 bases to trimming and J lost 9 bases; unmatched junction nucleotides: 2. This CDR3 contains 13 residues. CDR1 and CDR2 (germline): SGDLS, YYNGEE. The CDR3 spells CASSVAGGAEQFS. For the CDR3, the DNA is TGTGCCAGCAGCGTAGCAGGGGGCGCTGAGCAGTTCTCC.

CDR3 DNA sequence: TGTGCCAGCAGCTTAGCGGGAGCGGCGGATGAGCAGTACTTC. Its translation: CASSLAGAADEQYF. The genes are TRBV5-4 and TRBJ2-7; 8 bases map to TRBD2. CDR1 is SGHNT, CDR2 YYREEE, per germline (reference sequence). This CDR3 region has 14 residues. The V gene end was trimmed by 2 bases and the J gene end by 7 bases; junction bases not matched to a gene: 8. The full variable domain, completed using reference TRBV5-4 and TRBJ2-7, is ETGVTQSPTHLIKTRGQQVTLRCSSQSGHNTVSWYQQALGQGPQFIFQYYREEENGRGNFPPRFSGLQFPNYSSELNVNALELDDSALYLCASSLAGAADEQYFGPGTRLTVT.

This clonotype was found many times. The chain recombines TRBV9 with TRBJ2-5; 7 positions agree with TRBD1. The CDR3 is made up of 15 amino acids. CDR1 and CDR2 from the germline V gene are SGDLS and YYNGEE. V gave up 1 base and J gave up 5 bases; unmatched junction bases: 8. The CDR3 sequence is CASSVRGQDRETQYF. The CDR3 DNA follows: TGTGCCAGCAGCGTAAGGGGGCAAGATCGGGAGACCCAGTACTTC.

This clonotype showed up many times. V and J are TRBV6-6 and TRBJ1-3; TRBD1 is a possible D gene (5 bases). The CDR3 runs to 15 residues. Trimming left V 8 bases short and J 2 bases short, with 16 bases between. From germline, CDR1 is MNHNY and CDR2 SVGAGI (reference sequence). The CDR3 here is CASSPGGSTGNTIYF. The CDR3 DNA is TGTGCCAGCTCCCCGGGGGGTTCGACTGGAAACACCATATATTTT.

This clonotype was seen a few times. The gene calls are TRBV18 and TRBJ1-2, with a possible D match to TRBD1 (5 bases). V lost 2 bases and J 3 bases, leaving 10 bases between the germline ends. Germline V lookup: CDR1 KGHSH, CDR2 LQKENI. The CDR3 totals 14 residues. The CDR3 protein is CASSPDRNYYGYTF. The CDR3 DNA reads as TGTGCCAGCTCACCAGACAGAAACTACTATGGCTACACCTTC. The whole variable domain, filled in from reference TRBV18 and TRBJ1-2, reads NAGVMQNPRHLVRRRGQEARLRCSPMKGHSHVYWYRQLPEEGLKFMVYLQKENIIDESGMPKERFSAEFPKEGPSILRIQQVVRGDSAAYFCASSPDRNYYGYTFGSGTRLTVV.

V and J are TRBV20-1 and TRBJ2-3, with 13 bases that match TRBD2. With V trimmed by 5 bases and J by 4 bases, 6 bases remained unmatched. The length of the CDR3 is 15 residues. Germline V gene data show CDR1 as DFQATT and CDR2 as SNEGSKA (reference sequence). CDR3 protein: CSAGGTSGASDTQYF. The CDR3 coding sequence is TGCAGTGCTGGGGGGACTAGCGGGGCATCAGATACGCAGTATTTT.

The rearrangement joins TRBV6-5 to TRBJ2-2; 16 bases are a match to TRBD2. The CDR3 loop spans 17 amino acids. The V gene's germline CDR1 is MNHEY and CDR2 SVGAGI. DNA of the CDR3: TGTCCCCTATGGGGACTAGCGGGAGGGCATCATGGCGGGGAGCTGTTTTTT. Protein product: CPLWGLAGGHHGGELFF.

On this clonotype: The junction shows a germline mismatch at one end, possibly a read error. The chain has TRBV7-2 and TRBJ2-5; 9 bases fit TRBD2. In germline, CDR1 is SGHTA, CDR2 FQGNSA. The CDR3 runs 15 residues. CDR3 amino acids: CASSWLAGLGETQHF. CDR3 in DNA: TGTGCCAGCAGTTGGCTAGCGGGATTAGGAGAGACCCAGCACTTC.

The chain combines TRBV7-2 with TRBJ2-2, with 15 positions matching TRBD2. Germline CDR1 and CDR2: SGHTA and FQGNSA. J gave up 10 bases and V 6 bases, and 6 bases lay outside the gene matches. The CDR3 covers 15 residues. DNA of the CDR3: TGTGCCAGCAGAGGACTAGCGGGAGGGCCGGAGGAGCTGTTTTTT. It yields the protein CASRGLAGGPEELFF.

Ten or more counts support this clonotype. The CDR3 DNA reads as TGTGCCAGCAGTGACGATACGGGTGAGCAGTTCTTC. Translated: CASSDDTGEQFF. This sequence joins TRBV2 and TRBJ2-1; unclear D gene. CDR3 length: 12 amino acids. The germline CDR1 and CDR2 sequences are SNHLY and FYNNEI. With 3 bases removed from V and 9 bases from J, the gap between germline ends came to 9 bases.

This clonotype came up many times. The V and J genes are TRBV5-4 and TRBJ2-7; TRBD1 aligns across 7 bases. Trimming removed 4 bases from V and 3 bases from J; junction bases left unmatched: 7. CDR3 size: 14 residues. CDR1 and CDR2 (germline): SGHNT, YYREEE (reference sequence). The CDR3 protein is CASSHETGNYEQYF. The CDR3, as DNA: TGTGCCAGCAGCCATGAGACAGGGAACTACGAGCAGTACTTC.

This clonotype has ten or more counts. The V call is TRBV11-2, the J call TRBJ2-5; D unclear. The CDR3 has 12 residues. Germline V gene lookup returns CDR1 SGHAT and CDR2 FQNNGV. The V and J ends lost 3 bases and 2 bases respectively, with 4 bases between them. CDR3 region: CASSFNQETQYF. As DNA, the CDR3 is TGTGCCAGCAGCTTTAATCAAGAGACCCAGTACTTC.

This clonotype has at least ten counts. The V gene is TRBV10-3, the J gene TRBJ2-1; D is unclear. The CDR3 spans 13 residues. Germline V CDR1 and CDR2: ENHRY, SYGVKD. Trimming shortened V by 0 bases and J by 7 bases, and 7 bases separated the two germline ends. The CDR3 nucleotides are TGTGCCATCAGTGAGTCGCGGCTAAATGAGCAGTTCTTC. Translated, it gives CAISESRLNEQFF.

CDR3 in DNA: TGTGCCAGCACCAAGACTTTTAGCACAGATACGCAGCATTTT. Protein sequence: CASTKTFSTDTQHF. This chain joins TRBV2 and TRBJ2-3; no reliable D call. The better agreement between TRBJ1-5 and the DNA end casts doubt on the J call. Germline values: CDR1 SNHLY, CDR2 FYNNEI. The length of the CDR3 is 14 residues.

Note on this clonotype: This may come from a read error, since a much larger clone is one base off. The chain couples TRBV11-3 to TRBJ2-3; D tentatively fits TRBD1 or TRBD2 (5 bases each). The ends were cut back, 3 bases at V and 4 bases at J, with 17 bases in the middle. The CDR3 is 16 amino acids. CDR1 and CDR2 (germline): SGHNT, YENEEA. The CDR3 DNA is TGTGCCAGCAGCTTTCTCTCGGGACCGGGGCCAGATACGCAGTATTTT. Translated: CASSFLSGPGPDTQYF.

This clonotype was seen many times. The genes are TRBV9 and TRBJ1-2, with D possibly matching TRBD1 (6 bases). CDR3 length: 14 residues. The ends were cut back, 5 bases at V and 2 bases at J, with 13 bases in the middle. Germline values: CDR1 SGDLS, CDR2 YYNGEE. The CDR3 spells CASRYTGLNYGYTF. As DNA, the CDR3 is TGTGCCAGCAGGTACACAGGGTTAAACTATGGCTACACCTTC. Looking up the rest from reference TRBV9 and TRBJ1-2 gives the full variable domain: DSGVTQTPKHLITATGQRVTLRCSPRSGDLSVYWYQQSLDQGLQFLIQYYNGEERAKGNILERFSAQQFPDLHSELNLSSLELGDSALYFCASRYTGLNYGYTFGSGTRLTVV.

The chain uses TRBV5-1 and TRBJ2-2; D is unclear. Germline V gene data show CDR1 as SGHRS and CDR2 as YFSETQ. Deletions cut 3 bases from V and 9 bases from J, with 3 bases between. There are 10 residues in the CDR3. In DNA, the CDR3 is TGCGCCAGCAGCTCTCGGGAGCTGTTTTTT. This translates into CASSSRELFF.

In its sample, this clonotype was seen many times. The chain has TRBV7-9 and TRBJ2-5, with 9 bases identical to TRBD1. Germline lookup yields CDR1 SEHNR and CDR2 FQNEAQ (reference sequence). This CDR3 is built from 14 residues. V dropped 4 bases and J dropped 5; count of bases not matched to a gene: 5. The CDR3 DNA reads TGTGCCAGCAGCTCAACAGGGGGCCGGGAGACCCAGTACTTC. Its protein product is CASSSTGGRETQYF.

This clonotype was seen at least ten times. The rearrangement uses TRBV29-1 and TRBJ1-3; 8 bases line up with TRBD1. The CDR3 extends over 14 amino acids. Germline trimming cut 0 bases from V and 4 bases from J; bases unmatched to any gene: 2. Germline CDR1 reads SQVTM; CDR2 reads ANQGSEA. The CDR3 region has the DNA TGCAGCGTTGAAGAGGACAGGGCGGGAAACACCATATATTTT. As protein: CSVEEDRAGNTIYF.

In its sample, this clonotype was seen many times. CDR3: CASSVQREKLFF. CDR3 sequence (DNA): TGTGCCAGTAGTGTTCAGAGGGAAAAACTGTTTTTT. The rearrangement links TRBV19 to TRBJ1-4; no definite D call. CDR3 length: 12 amino acids. The germline V gene has CDR1 LNHDA and CDR2 SQIVND (reference sequence). V was pared by 5 bases and J by 8 bases, with 9 bases between.

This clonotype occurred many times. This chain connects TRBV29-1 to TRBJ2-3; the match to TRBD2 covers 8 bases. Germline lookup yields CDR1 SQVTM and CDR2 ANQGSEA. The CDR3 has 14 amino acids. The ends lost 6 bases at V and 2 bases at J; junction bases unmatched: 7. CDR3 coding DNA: TGCAGCGTGGCTCAGACTAGCGACACAGATACGCAGTATTTT. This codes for CSVAQTSDTDTQYF.

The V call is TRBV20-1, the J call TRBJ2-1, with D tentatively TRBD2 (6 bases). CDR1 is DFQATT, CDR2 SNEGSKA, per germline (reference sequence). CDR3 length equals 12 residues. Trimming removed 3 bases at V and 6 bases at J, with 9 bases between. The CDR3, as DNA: TGCAGTGCTAGCGGGGGTAGCAATGAGCAGTTCTTC. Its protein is CSASGGSNEQFF.

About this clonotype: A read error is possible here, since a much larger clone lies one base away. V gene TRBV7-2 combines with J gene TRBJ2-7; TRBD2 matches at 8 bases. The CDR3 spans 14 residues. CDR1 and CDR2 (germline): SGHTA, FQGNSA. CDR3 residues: CASRRTSSSYGQYF. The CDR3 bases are TGTGCCAGCAGACGGACTAGCAGCTCCTACGGGCAGTACTTC.

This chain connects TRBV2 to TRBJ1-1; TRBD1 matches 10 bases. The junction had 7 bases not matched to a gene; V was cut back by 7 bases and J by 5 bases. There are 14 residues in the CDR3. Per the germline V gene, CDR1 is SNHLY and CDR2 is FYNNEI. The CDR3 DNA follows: TGTGCCAGCAACGACAGGGGGCGAAGGACTGAAGCTTTCTTT. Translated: CASNDRGRRTEAFF.